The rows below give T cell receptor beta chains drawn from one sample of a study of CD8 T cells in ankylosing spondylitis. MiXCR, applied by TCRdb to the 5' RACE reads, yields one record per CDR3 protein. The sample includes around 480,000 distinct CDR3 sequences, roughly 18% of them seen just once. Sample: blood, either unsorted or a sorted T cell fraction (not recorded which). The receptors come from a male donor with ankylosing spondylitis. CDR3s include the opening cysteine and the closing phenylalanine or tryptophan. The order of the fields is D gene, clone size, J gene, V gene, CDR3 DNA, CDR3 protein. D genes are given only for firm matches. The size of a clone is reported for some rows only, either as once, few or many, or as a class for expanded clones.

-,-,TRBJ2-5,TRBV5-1,TGCGCCTCCGAGAAGAACGGGGTCCAAGAGACCCAGTACTTC,CASEKNGVQETQYF
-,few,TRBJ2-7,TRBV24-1,TGTGCCACCAGTGATTCATCGGACACCTCCTACGAGCAGTACTTC,CATSDSSDTSYEQYF
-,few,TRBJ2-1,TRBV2,TGTGCCAGCAGTGTGTGGGGGAATGAGCAGTTCTTC,CASSVWGNEQFF
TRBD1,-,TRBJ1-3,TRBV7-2,TGTGCCAGCAGCTTAGGGGGACAGAGATGGAACACCATATATTTT,CASSLGGQRWNTIYF
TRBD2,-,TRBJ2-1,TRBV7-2,TGTGCCAGCAGCTTAGGGAGGACTAGTGAGCAGTTCTTC,CASSLGRTSEQFF
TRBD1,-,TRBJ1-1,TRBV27,TGTGCCACCAGAGACAGGGTACCGGGCATAGCTTTCTTT,CATRDRVPGIAFF
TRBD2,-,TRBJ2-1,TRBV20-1,TGCTGTGCGCAACCTAGCGGGAGATCCTACAATGAGCAGTTCTTC,CCAQPSGRSYNEQFF
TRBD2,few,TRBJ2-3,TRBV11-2,TGTGCCAGCAGCTCAAAGGCCAGCGGGGGGCTAGGGGCAGATACGCAGTATTTT,CASSSKASGGLGADTQYF
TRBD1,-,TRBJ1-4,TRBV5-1,TGCGCCAGCAGCTTTACAGGGGGCGCTGATGAAAAACTGTTTTTT,CASSFTGGADEKLFF
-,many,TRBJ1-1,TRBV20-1,TGCAGGCAGACGGCGGGGGAATTGGGCACTGAAGCTTTCTTT,CRQTAGELGTEAFF
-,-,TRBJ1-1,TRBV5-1,TGCGCCAGCAGTTTAGCTCCCCAGAACGGAGCTTTCTTT,CASSLAPQNGAFF
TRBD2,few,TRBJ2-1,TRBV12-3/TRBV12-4,TGTGCCAGCACCACAAGCGGGAGTAGGAATGAGCAGTTCTTC,CASTTSGSRNEQFF
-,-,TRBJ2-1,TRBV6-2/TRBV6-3,TGTGCCAGCAGTCTAACTCAAGCGGCCCAGTTCTTC,CASSLTQAAQFF
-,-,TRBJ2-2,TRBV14,TGTGCCAGCAGCCAAGAGCTTTGGACAGACCCGAACACCGGGGAGCTGTTTTTT,CASSQELWTDPNTGELFF
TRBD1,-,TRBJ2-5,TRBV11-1,TGTGCCAGCAGCTTCAGGGGGCATCAAGAGACCCAGTACTTC,CASSFRGHQETQYF
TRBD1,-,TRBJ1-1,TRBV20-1,TGCAGTGCTAGAGACTTAGGGGGGACAGGGAGAACTGAAGCTTTCTTT,CSARDLGGTGRTEAFF
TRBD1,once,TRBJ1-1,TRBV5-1,TGCGCCAGCAGCCCGGACAGGGGCAACCTGAACACTGAAGCTTTCTTT,CASSPDRGNLNTEAFF
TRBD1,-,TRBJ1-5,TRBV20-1,TGCAGTGCTAGAGACAGGGGGCGAAAAGACAATCAGCCCCAGCATTTT,CSARDRGRKDNQPQHF
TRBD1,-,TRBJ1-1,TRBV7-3,TGTGCCAGCAGCGCCTCAGGACAGGATAATCGACGGGGCACTGAAGCTTTCTTT,CASSASGQDNRRGTEAFF
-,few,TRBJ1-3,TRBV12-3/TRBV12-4,TGTGCCAGCAGTCCTCGAGCTGGCGGCCTCTCTGGAAACACCATATATTTT,CASSPRAGGLSGNTIYF
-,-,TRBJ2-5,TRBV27,TGTGCCAGCAGTTTTGTTGGCCTCCGAGGACGGGAGACCCAGTACTTC,CASSFVGLRGRETQYF
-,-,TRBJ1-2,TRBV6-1,TGTGCCAGCAGGCCCCAGGGTGGGCCCTATGGCTACACCTTC,CASRPQGGPYGYTF
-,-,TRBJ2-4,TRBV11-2,TGTGCCAGCAGCTTAGTTGACATTCAGTACTTC,CASSLVDIQYF
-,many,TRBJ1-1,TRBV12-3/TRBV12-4,TGTGCCAGCAGTTTTTGGCGCAACGAAGCTTTCTTT,CASSFWRNEAFF
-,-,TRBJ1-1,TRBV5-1,TGCGCCAGCAGCTTGGTAGTGGGGCCAGTATATACTGAAGCTTTCTTT,CASSLVVGPVYTEAFF
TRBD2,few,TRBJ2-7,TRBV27,TGTGCCAGCAGAGCCCTAGCGGGAGCCTACGAGCAGTACTTC,CASRALAGAYEQYF
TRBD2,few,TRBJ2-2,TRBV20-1,TGCAGTGCCCGTAAGGGCGGGAGAAGCTACACCGGGGAGCTGTTTTTT,CSARKGGRSYTGELFF
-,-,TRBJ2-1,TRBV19,TGTGCCAGTACCGGGGGACAGTTCAACTACAATGAGCAGTTCTTC,CASTGGQFNYNEQFF
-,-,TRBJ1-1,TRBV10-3,TGTGCCATCAGTGTCGGCCAGTGGAACACTGAAGCTTTCTTT,CAISVGQWNTEAFF
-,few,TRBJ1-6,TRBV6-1,TGTGCCAGCAGTGAACGGTCCCTCCGGGACGGAGAATTCACCCTCCACTTT,CASSERSLRDGEFTLHF
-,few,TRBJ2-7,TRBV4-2,TGTGCCAGCAGCCAAGATAGGGCACTAGGCGACGCCTCGGGCTACGAGCAGTACTTC,CASSQDRALGDASGYEQYF
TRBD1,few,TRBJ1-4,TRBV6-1,TGTGCCAGCAGCGATCACAGGGGTAGAGCAGGGAAACTGTTTTTT,CASSDHRGRAGKLFF
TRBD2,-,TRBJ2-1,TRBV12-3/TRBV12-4,TGTGCCAGCAGTCGCGAGCGGGGAAGGGATGAGCAGTTCTTC,CASSRERGRDEQFF